The source of this T cell receptor (beta chain) is a study of cytomegalovirus exposure and HLA in healthy donors. PCR was performed using 60 Vbeta and 13 Jbeta primers. TCRdb keeps only in-frame clones here, not all; method: immunoSEQ multiplex PCR. The sample has 95,000 to 150,000 clones; over 75% are singletons. Trimming took 3 bases from V and 3 from J, leaving 13 bases between them. This CDR3 contains 15 residues. Looked up from germline, CDR1 is MNHNS and CDR2 is SASEGT. The material sequenced was PBMCs. The chain couples TRBV6-1 to TRBJ2-3; possibly TRBD2 for D (5 bases). The TCR sequence derives from a man in his thirties or forties in good health and CMV-seronegative. DNA of the CDR3: TGTGCCAGCAGTGATACTCTAGGCGGGACAGATACGCAGTATTTT. Amino acid sequence: CASSDTLGGTDTQYF.